These 4 T cell receptor beta chains came from one sample sequenced in a study of cytomegalovirus exposure and HLA in healthy donors. It was with 60 Vbeta and 13 Jbeta primers that the PCR ran. Data came from immunoSEQ multiplex PCR; TCRdb stores just in-frame clones and leaves some out. This sample has about 88,000 clones, with approximately 90% found just once. What was sequenced was PBMCs. Receptors were obtained from a man younger than 35 in good health and CMV-seronegative.

The rearrangement links TRBV7-8 to TRBJ2-7, with D possibly matching TRBD2 (5 bases). CDR1 and CDR2 from the germline V gene are SGHVS and FQNEAQ. The germline V and J ends were trimmed by 0 bases and 5 bases, with 11 bases remaining between them. The length of the CDR3 is 14 residues. The CDR3 region has the DNA TGTGCCAGCAGCTTAGCAACTCGGACTGACGAGCAGTACTTC. Translated: CASSLATRTDEQYF.

The chain joins TRBV27 to TRBJ2-7; 9 nucleotides agree with TRBD2. This CDR3 has 14 residues. V lost 6 bases to trimming and J lost 2 bases; unmatched junction nucleotides: 5. Germline V gene lookup returns CDR1 MNHEY and CDR2 SMNVEV (reference sequence). CDR3 bases: TGTGCCAGCAGGCTAGCGGGAAACCCCTACGAGCAGTACTTC. It encodes CASRLAGNPYEQYF.

The chain combines TRBV2 with TRBJ2-1; unclear D gene. The CDR3 loop spans 13 amino acids. CDR1 SNHLY and CDR2 FYNNEI come from the germline V gene. Trimming took off 6 bases at V and 3 bases at J, with 9 bases between the two ends. This CDR3 reads CASRTDDYNEQFF. CDR3 nucleotide sequence: TGTGCCAGCAGGACTGACGACTACAATGAGCAGTTCTTC.

In its sample, this clone was seen once. This chain joins TRBV15 and TRBJ2-1; 10 positions agree with TRBD2. The junction had 16 bases not matched to a gene; V was cut back by 7 bases and J by 7 bases. The germline V gene encodes CDR1 LNHNV and CDR2 YYDKDF (reference sequence). CDR3 length equals 17 residues. The DNA for the CDR3 is TGTGCCACCAAGCGGGAGGGGGAGGGCCGCAGAGGGAATGAGCAGTTCTTC. Translated: CATKREGEGRRGNEQFF.